This T cell receptor beta chain was identified in a study of cytomegalovirus exposure and HLA in healthy donors. Whole-study findings and limits: TCR beta chains numbering some 160 were designated cytomegalovirus-associated.

Per germline, CDR1 SGDLS and CDR2 YYNGEE. With 4 bases clipped from V and 7 bases from J, the junction kept 11 bases outside the gene matches. The CDR3 runs 17 residues. The PCR was carried out with 60 Vbeta primers and 13 Jbeta primers. TCRdb's table, derived via immunoSEQ multiplex PCR, lists solely in-frame clones and lacks some. Altogether 100,000 or so clones are present, 60% to 85% being singletons, with the ten largest covering 6.5% to 9.5%. For this clone: Its antigen is undetermined.

The sequence came from a woman aged 40 to 50 in good health and CMV-seropositive. The V call is TRBV9, the J call TRBJ2-2; 12 bases map to TRBD1. Material: PBMCs. The CDR3 region has the DNA TGTGCCAGCAGCCAAACCGGGACAGGGGGCTGGGGCGGGGAGCTGTTTTTT. Translated, it gives CASSQTGTGGWGGELFF. The full variable domain, completed using reference TRBV9 and TRBJ2-2, is DSGVTQTPKHLITATGQRVTLRCSPRSGDLSVYWYQQSLDQGLQFLIQYYNGEERAKGNILERFSAQQFPDLHSELNLSSLELGDSALYFCASSQTGTGGWGGELFFGEGSRLTVL.